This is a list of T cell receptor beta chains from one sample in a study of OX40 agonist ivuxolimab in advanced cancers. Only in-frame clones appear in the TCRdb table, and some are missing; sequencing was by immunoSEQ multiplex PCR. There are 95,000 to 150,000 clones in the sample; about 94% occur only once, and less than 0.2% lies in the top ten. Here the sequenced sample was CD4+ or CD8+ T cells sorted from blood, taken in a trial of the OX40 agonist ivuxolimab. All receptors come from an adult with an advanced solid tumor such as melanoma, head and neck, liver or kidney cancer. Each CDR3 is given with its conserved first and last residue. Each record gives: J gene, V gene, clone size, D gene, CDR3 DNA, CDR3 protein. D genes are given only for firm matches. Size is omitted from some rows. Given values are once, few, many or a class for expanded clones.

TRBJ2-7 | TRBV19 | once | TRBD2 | TGTGCCAGTAGCGGGGGGACCTACGAGCAGTACTTC | CASSGGTYEQYF
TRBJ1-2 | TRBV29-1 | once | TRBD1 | TGCAGCGGGGGACAGGGGAACTATGGCTACACCTTC | CSGGQGNYGYTF
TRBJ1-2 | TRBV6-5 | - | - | TGTGCCAGCAGTGACCACGGCCCCTTCTATGGCTACACCTTC | CASSDHGPFYGYTF
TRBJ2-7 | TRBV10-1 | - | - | TGCGCCGATACCGGGGGGCGGGTTGACGAGCAGTACTTC | CADTGGRVDEQYF
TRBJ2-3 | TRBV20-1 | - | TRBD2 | TGCAGTGCTCTACGGGAGGCGCAGTATTTT | CSALREAQYF
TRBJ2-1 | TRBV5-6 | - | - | TGTGCCAGCATCCCTAGGACCAGGGAGCACTACAATGAGCAGTTCTTC | CASIPRTREHYNEQFF
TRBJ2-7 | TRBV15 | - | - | TGTGCCACCAGCAGCCATTCGGGGACCCAAAACGAGCAGTACTTC | CATSSHSGTQNEQYF
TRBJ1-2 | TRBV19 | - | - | TGTGCCAGTAGTATAGGGGTCGAGTATGGCTACACCTTC | CASSIGVEYGYTF
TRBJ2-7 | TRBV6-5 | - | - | TGTGCCAGCAGTTCTCCTGGGGAGCAGTACTTC | CASSSPGEQYF
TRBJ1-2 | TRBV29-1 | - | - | TGCAGCGTTCTTGGGGGCATTTATAACTATGGCTACACCTTC | CSVLGGIYNYGYTF
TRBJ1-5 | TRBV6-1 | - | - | TGTGCCAGCAGGATGGGGGGCCCCCGACTTCAGCCCCAGCATTTT | CASRMGGPRLQPQHF
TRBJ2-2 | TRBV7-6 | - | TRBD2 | TGTGCCAGCAGCTTAGTTGCGGGGGGTACCGGGGAGCTGTTTTTT | CASSLVAGGTGELFF